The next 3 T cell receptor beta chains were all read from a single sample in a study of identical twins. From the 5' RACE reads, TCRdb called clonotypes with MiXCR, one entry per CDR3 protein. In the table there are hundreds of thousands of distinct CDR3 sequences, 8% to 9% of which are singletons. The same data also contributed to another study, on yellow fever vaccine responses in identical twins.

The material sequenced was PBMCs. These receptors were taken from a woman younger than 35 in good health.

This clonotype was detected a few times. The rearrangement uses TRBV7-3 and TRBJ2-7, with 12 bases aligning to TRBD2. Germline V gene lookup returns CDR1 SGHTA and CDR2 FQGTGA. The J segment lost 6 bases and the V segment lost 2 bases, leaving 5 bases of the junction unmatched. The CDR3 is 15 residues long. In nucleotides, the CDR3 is TGTGCCAGCAGCTTACTAGCGGGGGGGCCGCGCGAGCAGTACTTC. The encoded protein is CASSLLAGGPREQYF. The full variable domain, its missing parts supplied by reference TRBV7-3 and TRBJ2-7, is GAGVSQTPSNKVTEKGKYVELRCDPISGHTALYWYRQSLGQGPEFLIYFQGTGAADDSGLPNDRFFAVRPEGSVSTLKIQRTERGDSAVYLCASSLLAGGPREQYFGPGTRLTVT.

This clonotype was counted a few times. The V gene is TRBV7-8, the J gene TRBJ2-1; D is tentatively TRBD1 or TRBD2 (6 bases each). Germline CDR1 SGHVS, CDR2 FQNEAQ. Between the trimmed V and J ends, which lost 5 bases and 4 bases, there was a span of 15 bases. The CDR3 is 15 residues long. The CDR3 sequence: CASSRGNGTYNEQFF. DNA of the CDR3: TGTGCCAGCAGCAGGGGGAATGGGACTTACAATGAGCAGTTCTTC.

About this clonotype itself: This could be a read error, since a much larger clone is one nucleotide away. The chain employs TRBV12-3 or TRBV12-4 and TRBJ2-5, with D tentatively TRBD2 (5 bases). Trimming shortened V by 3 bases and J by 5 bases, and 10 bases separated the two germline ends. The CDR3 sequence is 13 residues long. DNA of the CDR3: TGTGCCAGCAGTTTCTGGAGGACGGAGACCCAGTACTTC. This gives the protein CASSFWRTETQYF.